This TCR beta chain was identified in a study of neurological immune-mediated disorders. Synthesis of cDNA used 5'RACE (with 10-nucleotide random UMIs). TCRdb re-called the 5' RACE reads with MiXCR, one entry per CDR3 protein. This sample has about 41,000 distinct CDR3 sequences, with about 14% found just once. CDR3 length equals 13 residues. CDR1 is DFQATT and CDR2 is SNEGSKA in the germline V gene (reference sequence). The V and J ends lost 1 base and 2 bases respectively, with 6 bases between them. This clonotype was counted many times. The rearrangement links TRBV20-1 to TRBJ2-1; perhaps TRBD2 as D (5 bases). The sample taken for sequencing was CD4+ T cells from blood. This sequence originates from a woman aged 55-69 years with HTLV-1-associated myelopathy (HAM/TSP). The CDR3 DNA is TGCAGTGCTAGAGCGGGAACCTACAATGAGCAGTTCTTC. Residues: CSARAGTYNEQFF.